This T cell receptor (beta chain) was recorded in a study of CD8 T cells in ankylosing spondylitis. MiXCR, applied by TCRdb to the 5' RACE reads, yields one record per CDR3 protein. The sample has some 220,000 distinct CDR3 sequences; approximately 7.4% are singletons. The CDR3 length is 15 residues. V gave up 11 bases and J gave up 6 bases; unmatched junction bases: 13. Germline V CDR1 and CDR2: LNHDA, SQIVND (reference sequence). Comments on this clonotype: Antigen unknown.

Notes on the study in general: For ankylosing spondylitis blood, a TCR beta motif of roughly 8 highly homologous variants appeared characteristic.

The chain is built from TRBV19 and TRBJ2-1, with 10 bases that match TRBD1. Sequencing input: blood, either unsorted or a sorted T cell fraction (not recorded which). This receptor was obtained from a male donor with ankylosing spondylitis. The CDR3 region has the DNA TGTGCCGTCTCACCCGGGACAGGGGTTTCCAATGAGCAGTTCTTC. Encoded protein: CAVSPGTGVSNEQFF. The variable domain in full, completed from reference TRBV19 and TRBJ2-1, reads DGGITQSPKYLFRKEGQNVTLSCEQNLNHDAMYWYRQDPGQGLRLIYYSQIVNDFQKGDIAEGYSVSREKKESFPLTVTSAQKNPTAFYLCAVSPGTGVSNEQFFGPGTRLTVL.